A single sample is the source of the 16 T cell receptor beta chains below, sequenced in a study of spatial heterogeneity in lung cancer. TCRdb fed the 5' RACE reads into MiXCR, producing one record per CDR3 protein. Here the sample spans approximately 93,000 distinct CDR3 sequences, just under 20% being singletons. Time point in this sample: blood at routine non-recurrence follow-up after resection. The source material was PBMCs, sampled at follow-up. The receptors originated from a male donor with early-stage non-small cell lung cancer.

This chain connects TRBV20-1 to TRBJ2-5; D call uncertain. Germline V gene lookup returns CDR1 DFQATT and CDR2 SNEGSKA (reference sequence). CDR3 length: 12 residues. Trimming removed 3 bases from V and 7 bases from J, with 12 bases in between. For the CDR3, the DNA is TGCAGTGCTAGCCCCCAGGTGGGGACCCAGTACTTC. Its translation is CSASPQVGTQYF.

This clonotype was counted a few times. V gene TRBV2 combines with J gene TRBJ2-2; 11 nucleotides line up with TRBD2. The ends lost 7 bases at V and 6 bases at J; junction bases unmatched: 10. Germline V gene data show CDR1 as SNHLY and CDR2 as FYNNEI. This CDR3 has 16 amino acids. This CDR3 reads CASTRLAGHKAGELFF. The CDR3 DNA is TGTGCCAGCACCAGACTAGCGGGACATAAGGCCGGGGAGCTGTTTTTT.

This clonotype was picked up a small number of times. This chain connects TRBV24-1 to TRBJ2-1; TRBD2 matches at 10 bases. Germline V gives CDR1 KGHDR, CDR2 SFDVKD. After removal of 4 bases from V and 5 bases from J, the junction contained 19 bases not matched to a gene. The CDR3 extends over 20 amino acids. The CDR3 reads CATSDSPLAGDLAGHNEQFF. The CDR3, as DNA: TGTGCCACCAGTGACTCCCCTCTAGCGGGGGATCTCGCGGGACACAATGAGCAGTTCTTC.

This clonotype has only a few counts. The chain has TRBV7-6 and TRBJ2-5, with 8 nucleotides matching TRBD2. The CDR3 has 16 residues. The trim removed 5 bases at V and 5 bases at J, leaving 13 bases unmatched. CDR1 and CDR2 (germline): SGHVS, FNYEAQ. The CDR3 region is CASSPGIAGIMETQYF. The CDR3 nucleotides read TGTGCCAGCAGCCCCGGGATAGCGGGAATCATGGAGACCCAGTACTTC.

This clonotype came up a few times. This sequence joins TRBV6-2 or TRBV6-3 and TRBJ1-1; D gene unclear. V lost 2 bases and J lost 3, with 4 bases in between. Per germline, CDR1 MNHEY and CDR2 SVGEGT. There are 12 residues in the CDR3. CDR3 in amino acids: CASSYRDTEAFF. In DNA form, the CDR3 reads TGTGCCAGCAGTTACCGGGACACTGAAGCTTTCTTT.

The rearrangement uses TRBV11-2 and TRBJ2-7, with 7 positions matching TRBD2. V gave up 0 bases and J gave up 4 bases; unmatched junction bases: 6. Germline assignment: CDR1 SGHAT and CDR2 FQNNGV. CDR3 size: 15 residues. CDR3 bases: TGTGCCAGCAGCTTAGATCTGGTTAGCGGGTACGAGCAGTACTTC. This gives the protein CASSLDLVSGYEQYF.

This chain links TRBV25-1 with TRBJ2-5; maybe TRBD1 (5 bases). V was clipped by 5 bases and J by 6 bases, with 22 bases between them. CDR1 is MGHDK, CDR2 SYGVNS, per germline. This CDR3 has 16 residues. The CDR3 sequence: CASSRQTDLGRKTQYF. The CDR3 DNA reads TGTGCCAGCAGTCGCCAGACAGACCTTGGCCGGAAGACCCAGTACTTC.

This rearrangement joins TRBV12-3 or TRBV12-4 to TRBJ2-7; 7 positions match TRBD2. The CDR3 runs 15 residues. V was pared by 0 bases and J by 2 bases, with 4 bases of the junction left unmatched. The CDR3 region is CASSLAGGSPYEQYF. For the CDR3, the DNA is TGTGCCAGCAGTTTAGCCGGCGGGAGCCCCTACGAGCAGTACTTC.

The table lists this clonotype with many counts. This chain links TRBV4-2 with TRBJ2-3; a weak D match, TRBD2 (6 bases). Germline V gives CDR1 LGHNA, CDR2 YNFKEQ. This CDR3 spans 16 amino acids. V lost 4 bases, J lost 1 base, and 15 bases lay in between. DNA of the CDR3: TGTGCCAGCAGCCCGGATTGGGGGGAGGGCACAGATACGCAGTATTTT. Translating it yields CASSPDWGEGTDTQYF.

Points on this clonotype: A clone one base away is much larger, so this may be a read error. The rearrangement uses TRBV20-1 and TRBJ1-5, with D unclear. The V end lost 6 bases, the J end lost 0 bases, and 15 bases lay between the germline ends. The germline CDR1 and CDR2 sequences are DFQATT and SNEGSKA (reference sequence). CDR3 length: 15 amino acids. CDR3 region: CSATTGSHSNQPQHF. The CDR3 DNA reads TGCAGTGCCACGACCGGGTCCCATAGCAATCAGCCCCAGCATTTT.

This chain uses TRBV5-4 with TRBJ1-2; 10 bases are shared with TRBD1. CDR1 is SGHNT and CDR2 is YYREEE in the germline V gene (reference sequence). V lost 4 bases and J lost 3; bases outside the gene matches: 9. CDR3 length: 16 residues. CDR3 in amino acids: CASSKKGQGPHYGYTF. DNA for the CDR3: TGTGCCAGCAGCAAAAAGGGACAGGGGCCCCACTATGGCTACACCTTC.

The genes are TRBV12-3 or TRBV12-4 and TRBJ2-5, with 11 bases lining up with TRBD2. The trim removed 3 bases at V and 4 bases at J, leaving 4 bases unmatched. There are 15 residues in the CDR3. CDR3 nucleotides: TGTGCCAGCAGTTTCGGACTAGCGGGCGGAGAGACCCAGTACTTC. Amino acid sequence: CASSFGLAGGETQYF.

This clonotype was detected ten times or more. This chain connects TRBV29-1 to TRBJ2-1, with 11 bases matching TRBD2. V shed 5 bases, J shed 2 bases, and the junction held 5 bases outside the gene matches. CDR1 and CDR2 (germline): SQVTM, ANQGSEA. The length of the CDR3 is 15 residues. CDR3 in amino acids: CSVWDSGRAYNEQFF. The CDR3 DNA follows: TGCAGCGTTTGGGATAGCGGGAGGGCCTACAATGAGCAGTTCTTC.

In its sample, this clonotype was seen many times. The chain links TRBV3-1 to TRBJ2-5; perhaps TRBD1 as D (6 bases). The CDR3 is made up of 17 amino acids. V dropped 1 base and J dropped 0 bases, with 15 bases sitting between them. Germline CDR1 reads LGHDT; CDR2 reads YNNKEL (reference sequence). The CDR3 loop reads CASSQGLQGAYQETQYF. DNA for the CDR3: TGTGCCAGCAGCCAAGGACTACAGGGTGCGTACCAAGAGACCCAGTACTTC.

Here the CDR3 DNA reads TGCGCCAGCAGCCCAGGAGGGAACAATGAGCAGTTCTTC. Its protein product is CASSPGGNNEQFF. The chain joins TRBV5-1 to TRBJ2-1; D may be TRBD2 (6 bases). Per the germline V gene, CDR1 is SGHRS and CDR2 is YFSETQ. The CDR3 runs 13 residues. Trimming left V 4 bases short and J 5 bases short, with 10 bases between.

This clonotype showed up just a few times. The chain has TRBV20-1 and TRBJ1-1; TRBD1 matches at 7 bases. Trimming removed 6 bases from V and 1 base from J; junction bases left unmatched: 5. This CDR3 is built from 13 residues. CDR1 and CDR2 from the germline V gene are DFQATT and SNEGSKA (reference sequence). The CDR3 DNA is TGCAGTGCCAGGGGGGGTTCGAACACTGAAGCTTTCTTT. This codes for CSARGGSNTEAFF.